This T cell receptor (beta chain) comes out of a study of T cells in women clearing cervical HPV infection. Study-wide findings and caveats: T-cell numbers per sample were unknown and may explain richness differences.

TCRdb keeps only in-frame clones here, not all; method: immunoSEQ multiplex PCR. The sample holds about 32,000 clones. In germline, CDR1 is SGHKS, CDR2 YYEKEE (reference sequence). V was clipped by 3 bases and J by 0 bases, with 10 bases between them. The CDR3 loop spans 15 amino acids. As for this clone: Its antigen is as yet unknown. The read halts 3 residues ahead of the CDR3 end, with the missing end drawn from the germline J gene.

The sample taken for sequencing was blood buffy coat. This sequence was found in a woman aged 18 to 75 with a cervical HPV16 infection that either progressed to CIN3+ or cleared (not recorded which). J is TRBJ1-3 and V is TRBV5-5; possible D gene TRBD1, 5 bases. The chain's CDR3 is CASSWTPFSGNTIYF. The CDR3 DNA, read in part, is TGTGCCAGCAGCTGGACACCATTCTCTGGAAACACC.